Sequencing of this T cell receptor beta chain was carried out in a study of T-cell memory formation after mild COVID-19. The CDR3 is made up of 14 amino acids. Germline lookup yields CDR1 LGHNA and CDR2 YSLEER. V lost 0 bases and J lost 11; bases outside the gene matches: 7. TCRdb processed the 5' RACE reads anew with MiXCR; each CDR3 protein has one entry. The sample carries about 270,000 distinct CDR3 sequences, 15% recorded once. The receptor comes from an adult woman who had mild COVID-19 (a few samples of this study predate the infection). Cell type and time point are not known. Sequenced input: PBMCs or a T cell subset sorted from them (not recorded which). The V and J genes are TRBV4-3 and TRBJ1-1; 9 positions match TRBD1. This chain's CDR3 is CASSQEGQGIPAFF. As DNA, the CDR3 is TGCGCCAGCAGCCAAGAGGGACAGGGTATTCCGGCTTTCTTT.